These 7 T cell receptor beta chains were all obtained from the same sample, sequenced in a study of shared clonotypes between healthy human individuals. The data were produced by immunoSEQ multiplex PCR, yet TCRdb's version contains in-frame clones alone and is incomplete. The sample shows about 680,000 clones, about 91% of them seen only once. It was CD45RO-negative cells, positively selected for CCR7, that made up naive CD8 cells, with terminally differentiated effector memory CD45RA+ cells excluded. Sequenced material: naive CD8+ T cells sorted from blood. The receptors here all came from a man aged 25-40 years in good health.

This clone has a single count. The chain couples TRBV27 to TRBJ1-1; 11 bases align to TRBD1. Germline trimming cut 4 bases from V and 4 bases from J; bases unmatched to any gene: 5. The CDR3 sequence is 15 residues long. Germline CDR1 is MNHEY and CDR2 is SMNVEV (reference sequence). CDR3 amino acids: CASSSGTGGITEAFF. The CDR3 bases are TGTGCCAGCAGTTCCGGGACAGGGGGAATCACTGAAGCTTTCTTT.

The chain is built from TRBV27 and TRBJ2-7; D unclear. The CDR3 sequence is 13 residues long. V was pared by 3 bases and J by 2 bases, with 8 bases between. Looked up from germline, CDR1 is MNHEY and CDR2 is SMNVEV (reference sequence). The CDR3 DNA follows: TGTGCCAGCAGTTTGACCGCCACCTACGAGCAGTACTTC. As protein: CASSLTATYEQYF.

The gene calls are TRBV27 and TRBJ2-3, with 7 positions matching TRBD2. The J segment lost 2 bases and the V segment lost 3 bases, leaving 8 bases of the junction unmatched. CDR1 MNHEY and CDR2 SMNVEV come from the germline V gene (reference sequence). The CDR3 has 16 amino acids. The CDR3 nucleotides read TGTGCCAGCAGTTTCGGAGCGGGACTAATCACAGATACGCAGTATTTT. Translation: CASSFGAGLITDTQYF.

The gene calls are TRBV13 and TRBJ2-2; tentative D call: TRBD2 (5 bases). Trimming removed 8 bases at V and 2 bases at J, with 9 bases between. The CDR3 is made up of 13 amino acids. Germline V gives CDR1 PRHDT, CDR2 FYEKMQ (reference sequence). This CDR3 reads CASGSLNTGELFF. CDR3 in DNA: TGTGCCAGCGGGAGTTTAAACACCGGGGAGCTGTTTTTT.

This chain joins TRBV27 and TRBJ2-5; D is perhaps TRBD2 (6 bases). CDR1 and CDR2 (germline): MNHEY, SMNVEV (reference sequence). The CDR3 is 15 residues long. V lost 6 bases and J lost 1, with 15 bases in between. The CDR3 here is CASSRLETRQETQYF. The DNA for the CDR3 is TGTGCCAGCAGCAGACTAGAAACCCGCCAAGAGACCCAGTACTTC.

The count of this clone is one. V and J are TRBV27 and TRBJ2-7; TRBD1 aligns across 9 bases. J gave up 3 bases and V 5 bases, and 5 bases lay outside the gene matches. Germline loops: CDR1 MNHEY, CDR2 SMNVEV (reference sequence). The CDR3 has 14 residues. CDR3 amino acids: CASSQGQGLYEQYF. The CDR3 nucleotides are TGTGCCAGCAGTCAGGGACAGGGCCTCTACGAGCAGTACTTC.

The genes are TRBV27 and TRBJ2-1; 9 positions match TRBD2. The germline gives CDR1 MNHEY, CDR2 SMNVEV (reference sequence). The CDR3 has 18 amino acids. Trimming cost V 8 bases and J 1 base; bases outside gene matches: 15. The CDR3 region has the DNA TGTGCCAGCGTCGAGCGGGAGGTCGGTAAAAGGTCCTACAATGAGCAGTTCTTC. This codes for CASVEREVGKRSYNEQFF.